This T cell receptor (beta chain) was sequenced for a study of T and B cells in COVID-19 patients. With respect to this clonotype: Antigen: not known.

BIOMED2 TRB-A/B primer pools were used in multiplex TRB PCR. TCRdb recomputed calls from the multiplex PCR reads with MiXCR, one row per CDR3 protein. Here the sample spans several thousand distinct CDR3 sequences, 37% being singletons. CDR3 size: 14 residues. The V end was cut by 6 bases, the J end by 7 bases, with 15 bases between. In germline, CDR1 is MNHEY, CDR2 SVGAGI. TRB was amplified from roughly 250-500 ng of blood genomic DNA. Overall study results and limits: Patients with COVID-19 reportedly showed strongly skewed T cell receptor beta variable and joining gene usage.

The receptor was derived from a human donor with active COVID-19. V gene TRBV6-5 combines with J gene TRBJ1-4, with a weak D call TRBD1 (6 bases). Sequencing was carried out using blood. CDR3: CASRPFGQPEKLFF. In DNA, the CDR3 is TGTGCCAGCAGACCATTCGGACAGCCTGAAAAACTGTTTTTT.